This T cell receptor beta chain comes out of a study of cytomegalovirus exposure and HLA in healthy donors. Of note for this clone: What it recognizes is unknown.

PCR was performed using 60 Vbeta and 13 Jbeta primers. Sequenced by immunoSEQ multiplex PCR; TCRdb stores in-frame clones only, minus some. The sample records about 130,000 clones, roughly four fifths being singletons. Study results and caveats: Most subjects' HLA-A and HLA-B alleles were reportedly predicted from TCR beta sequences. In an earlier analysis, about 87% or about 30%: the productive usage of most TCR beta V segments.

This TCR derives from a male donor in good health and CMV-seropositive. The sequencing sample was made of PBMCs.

The chain's CDR3 is CASSLAPLAGTSYEQYF. CDR3 nucleotide sequence: TGTGCCAGCAGCTTAGCTCCTTTGGCGGGAACCTCCTACGAGCAGTACTTC. The gene calls are TRBV11-1 and TRBJ2-7, with D perhaps matching TRBD2 (6 bases). The V end lost 0 bases, the J end lost 0 bases, and 15 bases lay between the germline ends. The length of the CDR3 is 17 residues. CDR1 is SGHAT, CDR2 FQDESV, per germline (reference sequence).